This T cell receptor (beta chain) emerged from a study of blood T cell repertoires in COVID-19. Overall study context: Italy, Spain and the United States were the sources of the convalescent and acute COVID-19 samples. PBMCs, B-cell-depleted T cells, or T cells provided the cDNA or gDNA that made up the material.

Under the authors' procedure: Researchers report that nucleated cell counts were estimated from reference gene primer amplification. Data came from immunoSEQ multiplex PCR; TCRdb stores just in-frame clones and leaves some out. The D gene and trimming were derived from the DNA, and the V and J assignments and clone size from that table. Altogether 150,000 to 200,000 clones are present, 65% to 85% being singletons, with the ten largest covering about 6.7%. Followed over time, Seattle patients had been enrolled while infection was active. Germline loops: CDR1 LNHDA, CDR2 SQIVND (reference sequence). V dropped 10 bases and J dropped 5; count of bases not matched to a gene: 10. The CDR3 is 14 residues long.

The receptor was derived from a woman aged 40 to 50 with COVID-19, enrolled during active disease. This chain connects TRBV19 to TRBJ2-2, with 7 bases fitting TRBD1. The source material was peripheral blood. The CDR3 DNA reads TGTGCCACTTCGGACAGGCGGAAAACCGGGGAGCTGTTTTTT. As protein: CATSDRRKTGELFF.